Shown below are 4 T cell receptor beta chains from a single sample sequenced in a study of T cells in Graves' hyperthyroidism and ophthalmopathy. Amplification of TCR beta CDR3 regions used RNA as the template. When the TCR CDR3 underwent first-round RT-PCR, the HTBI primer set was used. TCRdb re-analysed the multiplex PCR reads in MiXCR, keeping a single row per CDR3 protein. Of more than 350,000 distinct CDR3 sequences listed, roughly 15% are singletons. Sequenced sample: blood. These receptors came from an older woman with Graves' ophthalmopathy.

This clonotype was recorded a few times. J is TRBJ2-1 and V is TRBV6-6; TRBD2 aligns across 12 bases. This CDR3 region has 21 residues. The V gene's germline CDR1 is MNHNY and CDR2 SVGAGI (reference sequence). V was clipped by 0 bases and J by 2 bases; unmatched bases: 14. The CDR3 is CASSYSDPGARTSGAYNEQFF. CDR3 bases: TGTGCCAGCAGTTACTCGGATCCAGGGGCCCGGACTAGCGGGGCCTACAATGAGCAGTTCTTC.

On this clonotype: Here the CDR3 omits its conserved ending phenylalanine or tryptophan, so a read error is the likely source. The CDR3 DNA sequence: TGTGCCAGCCCTGACGGGAGCACTGAAGCTTTCCTT. It encodes CASPDGSTEAFL. The gene calls are TRBV28 and TRBJ1-1, with D uncertain. CDR1 and CDR2 (germline): MDHEN, SYDVKM. V was pared by 8 bases and J by 4 bases, with 11 bases between. This CDR3 has 12 residues.

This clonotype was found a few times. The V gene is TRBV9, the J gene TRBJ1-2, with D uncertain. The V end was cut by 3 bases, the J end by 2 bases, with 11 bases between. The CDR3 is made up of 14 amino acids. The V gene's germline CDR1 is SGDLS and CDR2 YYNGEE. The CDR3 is CASSGKGRNYGYTF. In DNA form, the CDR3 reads TGTGCCAGCAGCGGCAAGGGTCGGAACTATGGCTACACCTTC.

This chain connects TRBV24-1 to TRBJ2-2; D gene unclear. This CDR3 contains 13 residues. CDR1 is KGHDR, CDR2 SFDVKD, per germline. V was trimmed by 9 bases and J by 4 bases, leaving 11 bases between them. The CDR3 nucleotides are TGTGCCACCGCGGCGGACCCCACCGGGGAGCTGTTTTTT. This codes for CATAADPTGELFF.